This T cell receptor (beta chain) originates from a study of shared clonotypes between healthy human individuals. Assay: immunoSEQ multiplex PCR; the TCRdb copy retains only in-frame clones and omits some. The sample includes approximately 620,000 clones, approximately 97% of them seen just once. The TCR comes from a woman in her 30s in good health. The source material was naive CD4+ T cells sorted from blood. The subset here: CD45RA+ positively selected.

The CDR3 region is CASSTYGTRSTGELFF. The CDR3 DNA follows: TGTGCCAGTAGTACCTACGGGACAAGATCAACCGGGGAGCTGTTTTTT. The rearrangement links TRBV19 to TRBJ2-2, with D perhaps matching TRBD1 (6 bases). Trimming pared 4 bases from V and 5 bases from J, leaving 17 bases between. Germline V gene sequence: CDR1 LNHDA, CDR2 SQIVND (reference sequence). There are 16 residues in the CDR3.